Described below is a single T cell receptor beta chain sequence and its context. Its antigen is still unknown. A much larger clone is a single base away; this may be a read error. This CDR3 is missing its conserved last phenylalanine or tryptophan, likely due to a read error. The sample is drawn from a study of CD8 T cells in ankylosing spondylitis. Overall study results and limits: What appeared characteristic of ankylosing spondylitis blood was a TCR beta motif of eight highly homologous variants. Reportedly, significant enrichment of disease-linked clones occurred in matched ankylosing spondylitis synovial fluid.

TCRdb re-analysed the 5' RACE reads in MiXCR, keeping a single row per CDR3 protein. The sample lists about 260,000 distinct CDR3 sequences, under 30% occurring once. The sequenced sample consisted of blood, either unsorted or a sorted T cell fraction (not recorded which). This clonotype originated in a male donor with ankylosing spondylitis or in good health (not recorded which).

This CDR3 is CASNQEGDSTYEQYS. As DNA, the CDR3 is TGCGCCAGCAACCAGGAGGGGGACAGTACCTACGAGCAGTACTCC. V and J are TRBV5-1 and TRBJ2-7; D is possibly TRBD1 (7 bases). The CDR3 sequence is 15 residues long. CDR1 SGHRS and CDR2 YFSETQ come from the germline V gene. V was trimmed by 6 bases and J by 2 bases, leaving 18 bases between them.